This TCR beta chain came from a study of regulatory T cells in long-lasting Graves disease. Study-level points and caveats: Thyroid tissue went unstudied; only peripheral blood was examined. Clonotypes that were public and shared totalled a few thousand in persistent patients versus roughly 1,000 in new patients. Persistent Graves' patients showed less TCR diversity than newly diagnosed patients showed. Patients with persistent disease showed a bias toward TRBV28, TRBJ1-2 and TRBJ2-5.

As regards this clonotype: Its specificity is not known.

Time point: persistent/refractory GD, antithyroid drugs over 5 years with positive TRAb. The TCR library was prepared using RNA isolated from PBMCs. V shed 1 base, J shed 3 bases, and the junction held 6 bases outside the gene matches. The CDR3 runs 15 residues. Per the germline V gene, CDR1 is SGHTA and CDR2 is FQGTGA. Through Arm-PCR of CDR3 regions and iRepertoire HTBI primers, TCR beta libraries were built. TCRdb called the multiplex PCR reads again in MiXCR, with one record for every CDR3 protein. The sample consists of 450,000 or so distinct CDR3 sequences, about 20% of them appearing once. The rearrangement joins TRBV7-3 to TRBJ2-7, with 7 bases that match TRBD2. Sequences were derived from peripheral blood mononuclear cells (PBMCs), sampled when the disease was refractory, from a patient treated with antithyroid drugs. This clonotype originated in a female donor with Graves disease. This chain's CDR3 is CASSLNPGGNYEQYF. The CDR3 DNA follows: TGTGCCAGCAGCTTAAATCCGGGGGGAAACTACGAGCAGTACTTC.